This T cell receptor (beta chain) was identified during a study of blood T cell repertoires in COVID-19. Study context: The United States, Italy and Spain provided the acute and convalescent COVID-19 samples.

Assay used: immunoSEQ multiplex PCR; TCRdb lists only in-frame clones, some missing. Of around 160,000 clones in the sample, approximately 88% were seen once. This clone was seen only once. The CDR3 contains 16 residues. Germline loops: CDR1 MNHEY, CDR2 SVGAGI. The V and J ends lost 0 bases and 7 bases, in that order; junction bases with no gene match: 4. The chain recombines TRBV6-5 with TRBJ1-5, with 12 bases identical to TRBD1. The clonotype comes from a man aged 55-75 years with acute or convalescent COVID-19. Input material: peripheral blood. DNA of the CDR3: TGTGCCAGCAGTTACTCTGGGACAGGGGGCACGCAGCCCCAGCATTTT. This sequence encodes CASSYSGTGGTQPQHF.